This T cell receptor beta chain was sequenced in a study of spatial heterogeneity in lung cancer. The time point denotes: sample taken at primary tumor resection. Unsorted whole RNA from tumor, nontumor lung or frozen PBMC underwent sequencing. This CDR3 spans 17 amino acids. Germline V lookup: CDR1 MNHEY, CDR2 SVGEGT. The junction had 15 bases not matched to a gene; V was cut back by 6 bases and J by 4 bases. Using its own MiXCR run on the 5' RACE reads, TCRdb lists one record per CDR3 protein. The top ten clones hold 29% of a sample with 30,000 to 45,000 distinct CDR3 sequences, 5.2% of them seen once.

Source: PBMCs, taken at surgery. The TCR was taken from a female donor with early-stage non-small cell lung cancer. The rearrangement joins TRBV6-2 or TRBV6-3 to TRBJ1-5; 7 nucleotides align to TRBD1. The CDR3 protein is CASSPRRTGTANQPQHF. The CDR3 nucleotides read TGTGCCAGCAGCCCTAGACGAACCGGGACAGCAAATCAGCCCCAGCATTTT.